These 16 T cell receptor beta chains were sequenced from one sample in a study of T cell responses to AZD1222 COVID-19 vaccine. Generated by immunoSEQ multiplex PCR, the TCRdb table keeps only in-frame clones and is missing some. The sample includes about 100,000 clones, roughly 89% seen only once; the top ten take roughly 3.2%. Source: peripheral blood, taken on day 0 of MenACWY control vaccination. The origin of the receptors is an adult in good health.

This chain links TRBV9 with TRBJ2-7, with D perhaps being TRBD1 or TRBD2 (7 bases each). Trimming removed 8 bases at V and 1 base at J, with 13 bases between. CDR1 SGDLS and CDR2 YYNGEE come from the germline V gene. This CDR3 has 13 residues. CDR3 in DNA: TGTGCCAGTTCAGGGGGAGGGTCCTACGAGCAGTACTTC. Amino acid sequence: CASSGGGSYEQYF. Full variable domain (remainder filled in from reference TRBV9 and TRBJ2-7): DSGVTQTPKHLITATGQRVTLRCSPRSGDLSVYWYQQSLDQGLQFLIQYYNGEERAKGNILERFSAQQFPDLHSELNLSSLELGDSALYFCASSGGGSYEQYFGPGTRLTVT.

This chain uses TRBV29-1 with TRBJ2-1; 12 nucleotides align to TRBD1. Germline CDR1 reads SQVTM; CDR2 reads ANQGSEA. Trimming cost V 6 bases and J 9 bases; bases outside gene matches: 9. This CDR3 contains 14 residues. The CDR3 loop is CSVLRDRGLSEQFF. The CDR3 nucleotides are TGCAGCGTACTCCGGGACAGGGGGCTATCTGAGCAGTTCTTC.

This chain uses TRBV19 with TRBJ2-7, with TRBD2 as a possible D gene (6 bases). This CDR3 has 14 amino acids. Germline lookup yields CDR1 LNHDA and CDR2 SQIVND (reference sequence). The ends were cut back, 0 bases at V and 7 bases at J, with 13 bases in the middle. The CDR3 spells CASSIDSRRGEQYF. In DNA form, the CDR3 reads TGTGCCAGTAGTATAGATAGCCGTCGGGGGGAGCAGTACTTC.

J is TRBJ2-7 and V is TRBV2, with 7 bases fitting TRBD1. With V trimmed by 5 bases and J by 6 bases, 13 bases remained unmatched. Looked up from germline, CDR1 is SNHLY and CDR2 is FYNNEI. This CDR3 spans 15 amino acids. CDR3 residues: CASSFDRVGPLEQYF. For the CDR3, the DNA is TGTGCCAGCAGTTTTGACAGGGTTGGGCCCCTCGAGCAGTACTTC.

This chain connects TRBV15 to TRBJ1-2; 9 positions agree with TRBD1. The CDR3 loop spans 15 amino acids. V lost 5 bases to trimming and J lost 4 bases; unmatched junction nucleotides: 8. The germline gives CDR1 LNHNV, CDR2 YYDKDF (reference sequence). The CDR3 nucleotides are TGTGCCACCAGCGGCATCCAGGACAGGGGCTATGGCTACACCTTC. Residues: CATSGIQDRGYGYTF.

This sequence joins TRBV4-2 and TRBJ2-4; D is undetermined. Germline V CDR1 and CDR2: LGHNA, YNFKEQ. This CDR3 is built from 16 residues. With 2 bases removed from V and 3 bases from J, the gap between germline ends came to 14 bases. CDR3 in amino acids: CASSQRSGFDKNIQYF. As DNA, the CDR3 is TGTGCCAGCAGCCAACGGTCTGGGTTTGACAAAAACATTCAGTACTTC.

The V call is TRBV7-2, the J call TRBJ2-7; D unresolved. CDR1 is SGHTA, CDR2 FQGNSA, per germline. The CDR3 is 12 residues long. The V gene lost 5 bases and the J gene lost 6 bases, with 11 bases spanning the gap. CDR3 protein: CASSASLREQYF. The CDR3 bases are TGTGCCAGCAGCGCCAGCTTGCGCGAGCAGTACTTC.

The J gene is TRBJ1-5, the V gene TRBV4-3, with 8 bases identical to TRBD1. The germline CDR1 and CDR2 sequences are LGHNA and YSLEER. V trimming: 0 bases; J trimming: 4 bases; junction bases outside the gene matches: 8. The CDR3 has 17 residues. This CDR3 is CASSQDFGQGANQPQHF. The DNA for the CDR3 is TGCGCCAGCAGCCAAGACTTCGGTCAGGGGGCAAATCAGCCCCAGCATTTT.

The chain carries TRBV6-5 and TRBJ1-2; no definite D call. Germline V gene lookup returns CDR1 MNHEY and CDR2 SVGAGI. This CDR3 has 14 residues. V gave up 5 bases and J gave up 0 bases, with 10 bases separating them. CDR3 amino acids: CASSPTEANYGYTF. The DNA for the CDR3 is TGTGCCAGCAGTCCCACGGAAGCTAACTATGGCTACACCTTC.

This chain connects TRBV27 to TRBJ2-1; the D gene could be TRBD1 or TRBD2 (5 bases each). The V gene's germline CDR1 is MNHEY and CDR2 SMNVEV (reference sequence). The length of the CDR3 is 14 residues. V was clipped by 5 bases and J by 4 bases, with 12 bases between them. The CDR3 is CASSLRDGYNEQFF. The CDR3 DNA is TGTGCCAGCAGTCTTCGGGACGGTTACAATGAGCAGTTCTTC.

CDR3 nucleotides: TGTGCCAGCTCCCCTCTGAGGGGGGAAGCTTTCTTT. Its protein is CASSPLRGEAFF. The genes are TRBV18 and TRBJ1-1, with D tentatively TRBD1 (6 bases). The V gene's germline CDR1 is KGHSH and CDR2 LQKENI. This CDR3 is built from 12 residues. Trimming removed 6 bases from V and 8 bases from J, with 13 bases in between.

This clone showed up just once. The chain joins TRBV2 to TRBJ2-7; TRBD1 agrees at 7 bases. The J segment lost 6 bases and the V segment lost 7 bases, leaving 9 bases of the junction unmatched. This CDR3 spans 13 amino acids. Germline V gene data show CDR1 as SNHLY and CDR2 as FYNNEI. CDR3 protein: CASTQQGRTEQYF. CDR3 DNA sequence: TGTGCCAGCACTCAACAGGGGCGGACCGAGCAGTACTTC.

This chain links TRBV29-1 with TRBJ1-4; 7 bases match TRBD1. Germline loops: CDR1 SQVTM, CDR2 ANQGSEA. Trimming took 6 bases from V and 5 from J; bases not matched to a gene: 6. This CDR3 comprises 13 residues. This CDR3 reads CSVYRGPNEKLFF. The CDR3 DNA reads TGCAGCGTGTACAGGGGCCCCAATGAAAAACTGTTTTTT.

The rearrangement uses TRBV28 and TRBJ2-7; the D gene is possibly TRBD2 (6 bases). From germline, CDR1 is MDHEN and CDR2 SYDVKM. This CDR3 contains 15 residues. The germline V and J ends were trimmed by 6 bases and 3 bases, with 18 bases remaining between them. The CDR3 region is CASSPPGATSYEQYF. DNA for the CDR3: TGTGCCAGCAGCCCCCCAGGTGCGACTAGCTACGAGCAGTACTTC.

This chain joins TRBV2 and TRBJ1-5; TRBD1 aligns across 11 bases. The CDR3 loop spans 15 amino acids. Germline CDR1 reads SNHLY; CDR2 reads FYNNEI. Trimming removed 3 bases from V and 6 bases from J; junction bases left unmatched: 4. Here the CDR3 reads CASSEDRGLGQPQHF. In DNA form, the CDR3 reads TGTGCCAGCAGTGAGGACAGGGGGCTTGGTCAGCCCCAGCATTTT.

The chain uses TRBV18 and TRBJ2-1; D remains unclear. Germline-derived CDR1 and CDR2 are KGHSH and LQKENI. The CDR3 covers 15 residues. V lost 0 bases and J lost 2, with 8 bases in between. The CDR3 nucleotides are TGTGCCAGCTCACCACCTGGCGTCACCTACAATGAGCAGTTCTTC. This sequence encodes CASSPPGVTYNEQFF.